What follows are 13 T cell receptor beta chains derived from one specimen sequenced in a study of blood T cell repertoires in COVID-19. Profiled with immunoSEQ multiplex PCR; TCRdb holds only in-frame clones, not every one. The sample includes 50,000 to 65,000 clones, over 55% of them seen just once. The sample consisted of peripheral blood. The receptors derive from a woman in her 70s with COVID-19, enrolled during active disease.

The rearrangement links TRBV18 to TRBJ1-2, with D perhaps TRBD1 (5 bases). V dropped 3 bases and J dropped 5 bases, with 22 bases sitting between them. Germline values: CDR1 KGHSH, CDR2 LQKENI. This CDR3 spans 17 amino acids. The chain's CDR3 is CASSPRTSSFSAYGYTF. In nucleotides, the CDR3 is TGTGCCAGCTCACCGCGGACATCATCCTTTTCCGCTTATGGCTACACCTTC.

The rearrangement joins TRBV6-2 or TRBV6-3 to TRBJ2-7; TRBD2 matches 11 bases. This CDR3 spans 17 amino acids. Losses at the gene ends were 4 bases for V and 4 bases for J; bases not matched to a gene: 12. CDR1 is MNHEY, CDR2 SVGEGT, per germline. The CDR3 coding sequence is TGTGCCAGCAGTTCCGGTAGCGGGAGGGCCCTCGTTTACGAGCAGTACGTC. Translating it yields CASSSGSGRALVYEQYV.

This rearrangement joins TRBV2 to TRBJ1-1; D is uncertain. The CDR3 is made up of 14 amino acids. CDR1 is SNHLY and CDR2 is FYNNEI in the germline V gene. The V end was cut by 4 bases, the J end by 4 bases, with 13 bases between. CDR3 sequence reads: CASSARTAGTEAFF. The CDR3 bases are TGTGCCAGCAGTGCCCGAACAGCGGGCACTGAAGCTTTCTTT. The complete variable domain, with remaining parts taken from reference TRBV2 and TRBJ1-1, reads EPEVTQTPSHQVTQMGQEVILRCVPISNHLYFYWYRQILGQKVEFLVSFYNNEISEKSEIFDDQFSVERPDGSNFTLKIRSTKLEDSAMYFCASSARTAGTEAFFGQGTRLTVV.

The chain combines TRBV4-2 with TRBJ2-1; D gene ambiguous. Trimming took 0 bases from V and 5 from J, leaving 14 bases between them. Germline CDR1 and CDR2: LGHNA and YNFKEQ. This CDR3 is built from 16 residues. The DNA for the CDR3 is TGTGCCAGCAGCCAAGATTGGAGCCTTTTGAACAATGAGCAGTTCTTC. Translating it yields CASSQDWSLLNNEQFF.

The CDR3 region has the DNA TGCGCCAGCAGCCAAGAGGGGACAGGGAGGACTGAAGCTTTCTTT. Translating gives CASSQEGTGRTEAFF. The chain combines TRBV4-1 with TRBJ1-1, with 9 bases matching TRBD1. CDR3 size: 15 residues. Germline-derived CDR1 and CDR2 are MGHRA and YSYEKL. Unmatched junction bases numbered 4, after V lost 0 bases and J lost 5 bases.

This chain connects TRBV5-1 to TRBJ2-2; 8 bases align to TRBD1. Germline CDR1 reads SGHRS; CDR2 reads YFSETQ. The CDR3 is 17 amino acids. The V and J ends lost 4 bases and 0 bases, in that order; junction bases with no gene match: 8. The CDR3 region has the DNA TGCGCCAGCAGCCGCACCCCAGGGGGCGCGAACACCGGGGAGCTGTTTTTT. It yields the protein CASSRTPGGANTGELFF.

V and J are TRBV28 and TRBJ1-2, with a possible D match to TRBD1 (5 bases). V shed 2 bases and J shed 1 base, with 14 bases lying between them. The CDR3 consists of 16 residues. Germline V CDR1 and CDR2: MDHEN, SYDVKM. The CDR3 reads CASSLLWQGLNYGYTF. For the CDR3, the DNA is TGTGCCAGCAGTTTACTGTGGCAGGGACTTAACTATGGCTACACCTTC.

This clone has only a few counts. The gene calls are TRBV11-2 and TRBJ1-1; 9 bases line up with TRBD1. With V trimmed by 6 bases and J by 3 bases, 2 bases remained unmatched. Germline CDR1 is SGHAT and CDR2 is FQNNGV. This CDR3 has 13 residues. This chain's CDR3 is CASRQGADTEAFF. The CDR3 bases are TGTGCCAGCAGACAGGGGGCTGACACTGAAGCTTTCTTT.

The rearrangement uses TRBV7-9 and TRBJ2-1; D remains unclear. V lost 0 bases to trimming and J lost 6 bases, with 6 bases between them. Germline CDR1 is SEHNR and CDR2 is FQNEAQ (reference sequence). The CDR3 consists of 13 residues. The CDR3 loop reads CASSLAGGNEQFF. The CDR3 DNA reads as TGTGCCAGCAGCTTAGCCGGCGGCAATGAGCAGTTCTTC. The full variable domain, completed using reference TRBV7-9 and TRBJ2-1, is DTGVSQNPRHKITKRGQNVTFRCDPISEHNRLYWYRQTLGQGPEFLTYFQNEAQLEKSRLLSDRFSAERPKGSFSTLEIQRTEQGDSAMYLCASSLAGGNEQFFGPGTRLTVL.

The sample holds a few counts of this clone. V usage is TRBV2 and J usage is TRBJ2-2; TRBD2 might be the D (5 bases). V was pared by 0 bases and J by 6 bases, with 14 bases between. CDR1 is SNHLY and CDR2 is FYNNEI in the germline V gene. CDR3 length: 16 amino acids. In DNA, the CDR3 is TGTGCCAGCAGTGAAGCTTCGTCTAGCCTCGCCGGGGAGCTGTTTTTT. Its protein is CASSEASSSLAGELFF.

The DNA of the CDR3 is TGCGCCAGCAGCTTGACCGCCCAGCAAGAGACCCAGTACTTC. It encodes CASSLTAQQETQYF. The V gene is TRBV5-1, the J gene TRBJ2-5; D gene unclear. The CDR3 is 14 residues long. V was shortened by 1 base and J by 2 bases, with 9 bases between the two germline ends. The germline V gene has CDR1 SGHRS and CDR2 YFSETQ.

The genes are TRBV2 and TRBJ2-7, with D possibly TRBD1 on 5 matching bases. The V gene's germline CDR1 is SNHLY and CDR2 FYNNEI. The CDR3 consists of 14 residues. The V end lost 2 bases, the J end lost 3 bases, and 11 bases lay between the germline ends. The CDR3 region has the DNA TGTGCCAGCAGTGAAAACAGGTCGGGCTACGAGCAGTACTTC. Translated, it gives CASSENRSGYEQYF.

V and J are TRBV19 and TRBJ1-5; 10 nucleotides line up with TRBD1. This CDR3 is built from 14 residues. The junction had 5 bases not matched to a gene; V was cut back by 3 bases and J by 9 bases. Germline V gene lookup returns CDR1 LNHDA and CDR2 SQIVND (reference sequence). CDR3 sequence: CASSMGTGEWPQHF. For the CDR3, the DNA is TGTGCCAGTAGTATGGGGACAGGGGAATGGCCCCAGCATTTT.